This TCR beta chain was captured by sequencing in a study of CD8+CD57+ T cells in acquired aplastic anemia. Genomic DNA constituted the template upon which TCR beta VDJ and CDR3 profiling was performed. TCRdb re-called the reads with MiXCR, one entry per CDR3 protein. The sample lists 200,000 to 250,000 distinct CDR3 sequences, around 32% occurring once. CDR1 and CDR2 from the germline V gene are SGHRS and YFSETQ. Trimming cost V 0 bases and J 2 bases; bases outside gene matches: 5. This CDR3 region has 18 residues. This receptor was obtained from a human donor in good health, serving as a control. V usage is TRBV5-1 and J usage is TRBJ2-3, with 14 bases fitting TRBD2. Sequencing was performed on sorted CD4+, CD8+, or CD8+CD57+ T cells (not recorded which) from PBMCs. The CDR3 loop is CASSLGLAGGPYTDTQYF. In DNA, the CDR3 is TGCGCCAGCAGCTTGGGACTAGCGGGAGGGCCCTACACAGATACGCAGTATTTT.